The clone carrying this T cell receptor beta chain was seen a single time. Repertoires were generated with immunoSEQ multiplex PCR, while TCRdb's copy carries only in-frame clones and drops some. The data contain 290,000 or so clones, about 90% of them seen just once; the ten biggest clones take up 3.5% to 4.5%. This sample was included in a study of blood T cell repertoires in COVID-19. The CDR3 has 15 amino acids. The germline V gene encodes CDR1 SGHAT and CDR2 FQNNGV. V was pared by 1 base and J by 6 bases, with 4 bases of the junction left unmatched. Cohorts were assigned according to the clinical history that participants reported.

This receptor was taken from a woman in her late teens or twenties with acute COVID-19. The V gene is TRBV11-2, the J gene TRBJ2-1; 9 bases match TRBD1. The sample consisted of PBMCs or T cells enriched from blood (not recorded which). This CDR3 reads CASSLAGTGINEQFF. CDR3 DNA: TGTGCCAGCAGCTTAGCGGGGACAGGGATCAATGAGCAGTTCTTC.